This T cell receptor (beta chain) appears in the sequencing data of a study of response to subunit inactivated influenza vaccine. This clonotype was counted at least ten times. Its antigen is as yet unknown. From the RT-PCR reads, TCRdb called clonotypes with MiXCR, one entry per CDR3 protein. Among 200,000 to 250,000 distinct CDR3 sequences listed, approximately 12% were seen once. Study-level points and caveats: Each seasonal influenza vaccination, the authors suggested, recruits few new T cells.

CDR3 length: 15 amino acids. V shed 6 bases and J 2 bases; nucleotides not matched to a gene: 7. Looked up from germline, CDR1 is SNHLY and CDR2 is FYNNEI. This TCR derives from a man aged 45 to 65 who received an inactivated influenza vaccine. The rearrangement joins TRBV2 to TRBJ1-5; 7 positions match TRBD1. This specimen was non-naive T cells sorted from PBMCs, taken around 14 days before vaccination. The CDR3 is CASSRQGFGNQPQHF. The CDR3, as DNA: TGTGCCAGCAGCAGACAGGGCTTTGGCAATCAGCCCCAGCATTTT.